This T cell receptor beta chain is from a study of T-cell memory formation after mild COVID-19. For the study at large: Largely, the TCR clusters proved donor specific.

The CDR3 sequence is 14 residues long. The V end was cut by 3 bases, the J end by 3 bases, with 10 bases between. CDR1 and CDR2 (germline): SGHRS, YFSETQ. Findings and caveats of the study: The study detected some responding clones in pre-infection memory, suggesting cross-reactive memory joined.

This clonotype was detected a few times. Its antigen remains unidentified. The 5'RACE method, run with constant-segment primers, produced TCR alpha and TCR beta cDNA libraries (carrying sample barcodes and UMIs). Each CDR3 protein is one row after TCRdb ran MiXCR on the 5' RACE reads. The sample has approximately 300,000 distinct CDR3 sequences, more than 15% seen once. The sequenced material came from PBMCs or a T cell subset sorted from them (not recorded which). This chain connects TRBV5-1 to TRBJ2-1, with D possibly TRBD1 on 5 matching bases. The clonotype was recovered from a man aged 18 to 30 who had mild COVID-19 (a few samples of this study predate the infection). Cell type and time point are not known. CDR3 loop: CASSSRVGYNEQFF. For the CDR3, the DNA is TGCGCCAGCAGCTCCAGGGTGGGCTACAATGAGCAGTTCTTC.